The rows below give T cell receptor beta chains drawn from one sample of a study of blood T cell repertoires in COVID-19. Sequenced by immunoSEQ multiplex PCR; TCRdb stores in-frame clones only, minus some. The sample contains some 250,000 clones, around 90% of which appear only once. Source material: peripheral blood. The receptors derive from a woman in her 70s with active or convalescent COVID-19. Both conserved end residues are part of each CDR3. Each record gives: V gene, D gene, J gene, clone size, CDR3 protein, CDR3 DNA. The D gene is left open where the match is weak. Rows give clone size only sometimes, using once, few, many, or a class for an expanded clone.

TRBV19	TRBD1	TRBJ1-2	.	CASTRTRDSNYGYTF	TGTGCCAGTACGAGAACTCGGGACAGTAACTATGGCTACACCTTC
TRBV28	.	TRBJ1-2	.	CASSFTFGGRYGYTF	TGTGCCAGCAGTTTTACGTTCGGGGGGCGGTATGGCTACACCTTC
TRBV3-1/TRBV3-2	TRBD1	TRBJ1-5	.	CASSRDSSNQPQHF	TGTGCCAGCAGCCGGGACAGTAGCAATCAGCCCCAGCATTTT
TRBV2	.	TRBJ1-2	once	CATVDRPNYGYTF	TGTGCCACCGTTGACAGACCTAACTATGGCTACACCTTC
TRBV12-5	TRBD1	TRBJ1-1	once	CASGQDRVGAFF	TGTGCTAGTGGCCAAGACAGGGTAGGAGCTTTCTTT
TRBV12-3/TRBV12-4	TRBD1	TRBJ2-5	.	CASSLTGKRAQYF	TGTGCCAGCAGTTTGACAGGGAAGAGGGCCCAGTACTTC
TRBV4-3	.	TRBJ2-7	.	CASSQTVSYEQYF	TGCGCCAGCAGCCAAACAGTATCCTACGAGCAGTACTTC
TRBV6-5	.	TRBJ1-6	.	CASSRSGVNSPLHF	TGTGCCAGTTCCAGGTCGGGAGTTAATTCACCCCTCCACTTT
TRBV27	TRBD1	TRBJ1-2	.	CASMKGDSDNYGYTF	TGTGCCAGCATGAAGGGGGACAGCGATAACTATGGCTACACCTTC
TRBV6-5	TRBD1	TRBJ1-2	.	CASRVGQGDGYTF	TGTGCCAGCAGGGTCGGGCAGGGGGACGGCTACACCTTC
TRBV20-1	.	TRBJ1-2	.	CSASDGSEGTF	TGCAGTGCTTCGGACGGGAGTGAGGGGACCTTC
TRBV21-1	.	TRBJ1-1	.	CASSKNGGVNTEAFF	TGTGCCAGCAGCAAGAATGGGGGCGTGAACACTGAAGCTTTCTTT
TRBV7-8	.	TRBJ2-5	.	CASSLVSSEETQYF	TGTGCCAGCAGCTTAGTTAGTAGTGAAGAGACCCAGTACTTC
TRBV19	.	TRBJ1-3	few	CASHQGFSAGNTIYF	TGTGCCAGTCATCAGGGGTTTTCAGCTGGAAACACCATATATTTT
TRBV5-1	.	TRBJ1-4	.	CASSSGVTNEKLFF	TGCGCCAGCAGCTCAGGGGTCACTAATGAAAAACTGTTTTTT
TRBV5-1	.	TRBJ1-1	.	CASSLGGADPEAFF	TGCGCCAGCAGCTTGGGCGGGGCGGACCCTGAAGCTTTCTTT
TRBV18	TRBD1	TRBJ2-7	.	CASSLRTGPYEQYF	TGTGCCAGCTCTCTCCGGACAGGCCCCTACGAGCAGTACTTC
TRBV11-2	.	TRBJ2-3	.	CASSLDGAATDTQYF	TGTGCCAGCAGCTTAGATGGGGCAGCCACAGATACGCAGTATTTT
TRBV9	.	TRBJ1-1	.	CASSATANTEAFF	TGTGCCAGCAGCGCTACAGCGAACACTGAAGCTTTCTTT
TRBV3-1/TRBV3-2	TRBD1	TRBJ2-7	.	CASSPEPGQGSWYEQYF	TGTGCCAGCAGCCCCGAACCGGGACAGGGGAGCTGGTACGAGCAGTACTTC
TRBV18	.	TRBJ1-5	.	CASSYGGGDQPQHF	TGTGCCAGCTCATACGGGGGTGGAGACCAGCCCCAGCATTTT
TRBV12-3/TRBV12-4	.	TRBJ2-7	.	CASSLGHEQYF	TGTGCCAGCAGTTTGGGCCACGAGCAGTACTTC
TRBV18	.	TRBJ1-1	.	CASSPPMRLQGTEAFF	TGTGCCAGCTCACCACCGATGAGGCTCCAGGGCACTGAAGCTTTCTTT
TRBV12-3/TRBV12-4	.	TRBJ1-4	.	CASSRQYPEKLFF	TGTGCCAGCAGTCGCCAGTATCCAGAAAAACTGTTTTTT
TRBV28	.	TRBJ1-5	few	CASSEGYGSNQPQHF	TGTGCCAGCAGTGAGGGTTACGGGAGCAATCAGCCCCAGCATTTT
TRBV3-1/TRBV3-2	TRBD1	TRBJ2-7	.	CASSHFTGGTGEQYF	TGTGCCAGCAGCCACTTTACAGGGGGGACGGGGGAGCAGTACTTC
TRBV7-6	.	TRBJ1-5	.	CASSLRGLPNQPQHF	TGTGCCAGCAGCTTACGAGGACTGCCCAATCAGCCCCAGCATTTT